This passage covers 2 T cell receptor beta chains from one sample sequenced in a study of tumor-infiltrating lymphocytes in primary liver carcinoma. Both blood RNA, taken from unsorted whole blood, and germline DNA were extracted. The authors made TCR beta cDNA from around 500 ng total RNA with a constant-region primer. Generation of the TCR beta libraries relied on three nested multiplex PCR rounds using slightly modified ARM-PCR. Running around 10 cycles apiece, the first two PCR rounds relied on TRBV1-TRBV30 forward primers together with a C-beta reverse primer. TCRdb re-analysed the multiplex PCR reads in MiXCR, keeping a single row per CDR3 protein. The sample has 180,000 or so distinct CDR3 sequences, approximately 60% seen once; the top ten hold about 70%. Sequenced material: peripheral blood. These receptors were collected from a man between 40 and 49 years old with primary liver carcinoma and hepatitis B virus infection.

This chain links TRBV29-1 with TRBJ2-3; 8 bases map to TRBD2. V shed 5 bases and J 3 bases; nucleotides not matched to a gene: 7. This CDR3 is built from 14 residues. From germline, CDR1 is SQVTM and CDR2 ANQGSEA. The CDR3 spells CSVPGGSSTDTQYF. The CDR3 nucleotides are TGCAGCGTTCCGGGAGGGTCCTCTACAGATACGCAGTATTTT.

This chain joins TRBV12-3 or TRBV12-4 and TRBJ1-4, with D unresolved. V lost 5 bases and J 6 bases, leaving 10 bases between the germline ends. The CDR3 consists of 13 residues. CDR3 loop: CASSPGWYEKLFF. CDR3 sequence (DNA): TGTGCCAGCAGTCCGGGGTGGTATGAAAAACTGTTTTTT.